Listed below are T cell receptor beta chains from one sample, sequenced in a study of persistence of HIV-infected CD4 T cells. For these receptors, no antigen is known. Produced via immunoSEQ multiplex PCR; TCRdb's table is partial and in-frame only. The table includes under 45,000 clones, more than 70% detected once. The sample in question was CD4+ T cells sorted from PBMCs after roughly 18-hour stimulation, obtained from a patient who received antiretroviral therapy. These receptors were obtained from an adult man with HIV who was CMV-seropositive. Each CDR3 is given with its conserved first and last residue. The D gene is left open where the match is weak. Not every row has a clone size; where given, it reads once, few, many or a size class.

V gene	clone size	D gene	J gene	CDR3 DNA	CDR3 protein
TRBV9	.	.	TRBJ2-7	TGTGCCAGCAGCGTAGGGGCGGGGACAGTCCTCCCTCACGAGCAGTACTTC	CASSVGAGTVLPHEQYF
TRBV5-1	.	TRBD1	TRBJ1-4	TGCGCCAGCAGCTCTGGACAGGGAGGTGAAAAACTGTTTTTT	CASSSGQGGEKLFF
TRBV9	.	.	TRBJ1-6	TGTGCCAGCAGCCCAGAGGGCGGGGGAGGCTCCTATAATTCACCCCTCCACTTT	CASSPEGGGGSYNSPLHF
TRBV14	.	.	TRBJ2-2	TGTGCCAGCAGCCAAGCGGGAGCTATCGCCGGGGAGCTGTTTTTT	CASSQAGAIAGELFF
TRBV28	.	.	TRBJ1-2	TGTGCCAGCAGTCCCCTTGTCTCTAACTATGGCTACACCTTC	CASSPLVSNYGYTF
TRBV27	.	TRBD2	TRBJ2-3	TGTGCCAGCAGTTCCCGGGGGGGGCCAATCACAGATACGCAGTATTTT	CASSSRGGPITDTQYF
TRBV29-1	.	.	TRBJ2-1	TGCAGCGTTCGCCCAGGAGCTGGTGAGCAGTTCTTC	CSVRPGAGEQFF
TRBV20-1	once	TRBD2	TRBJ2-1	TGCAGTGTTAGTTCCGGCGGGGGGGTCAATGAGCAGTTCTTC	CSVSSGGGVNEQFF
TRBV27	.	TRBD2	TRBJ2-3	TGTGCCAGCAGTTTACGGGGGGGCAGCACAGATACGCAGTATTTT	CASSLRGGSTDTQYF
TRBV24-1	.	TRBD1	TRBJ1-4	TGTGCCACCCCCCGGGACAGGGGGGCGGTGGAGGATGAAAAACTGTTTTTT	CATPRDRGAVEDEKLFF
TRBV4-2	.	.	TRBJ2-3	TGTGCCAGCAGCCTTTCTAGTAGTGCCACAGATACGCAGTATTTT	CASSLSSSATDTQYF
TRBV6-5	.	TRBD1	TRBJ1-4	TGTGCCAGCAGTTTGCTGGGACAGGGAGACGAAAAACTGTTTTTT	CASSLLGQGDEKLFF
TRBV18	.	.	TRBJ2-2	TGTGCCAGCTCACCAGACGCCGGGGAGCTGTTTTTT	CASSPDAGELFF
TRBV19	.	.	TRBJ1-5	TGTGCCAGTAGTCCCCGAGGGAGCAATCAGCCCCAGCATTTT	CASSPRGSNQPQHF
TRBV27	.	TRBD1	TRBJ2-1	TGTGCCAGCAGCCCAGGGGGTGCTTACAACAATGAGCAGTTCTTC	CASSPGGAYNNEQFF
TRBV7-2	.	TRBD1	TRBJ2-4	TGTGCCAGCAGCTTTTCCGGTTGGACAGGGGACAAATTCAGATTC	CASSFSGWTGDKFRF
TRBV19	.	.	TRBJ1-1	TGTGCCAGTAGTTCGGGTTTTAACACTGAAGCTTTCTTT	CASSSGFNTEAFF
TRBV5-5	.	.	TRBJ2-7	TGTGCCAGCAGCCCGGCGGGTAGTCCCTACGAGCAGTACTTC	CASSPAGSPYEQYF
TRBV5-5	.	.	TRBJ1-2	TGTGCCAGCAGCTTGGTCCGGGGCTACACCTTC	CASSLVRGYTF
TRBV10-3	.	TRBD1	TRBJ1-3	TGTGCCATCAGTGACCCTCGGACAGGCGTCTCTGGAAACACCATATATTTT	CAISDPRTGVSGNTIYF
TRBV5-5	.	.	TRBJ1-1	TGTGCCAGCAGCTTGGAGGTTTTTCGGGGGCGGAACACTGAAGCTTTCTTT	CASSLEVFRGRNTEAFF
TRBV21-1	few	.	TRBJ1-2	TGTGCCAGCAGCGAGCGGGAGGGGGTAGACGGCTACACCTTC	CASSEREGVDGYTF
TRBV10-2	.	.	TRBJ2-7	TGCGCCAGCTCGACCGGACGGGGGCCCCGGTACGAGCAGTACTTC	CASSTGRGPRYEQYF
TRBV3-1/TRBV3-2	.	.	TRBJ1-5	TGTGCCAGCAGCCAAGCAGGTTATAGCAATCAGCCCCAGCATTTT	CASSQAGYSNQPQHF
TRBV19	.	.	TRBJ1-5	TGTGCCAGTAGTATCGTGAAAGGAGGCAATCAGCCCCAGCATTTT	CASSIVKGGNQPQHF
TRBV10-3	.	.	TRBJ2-1	TGTGCCATCAATGAGGGGACTGCAAACAATGAGCAGTTCTTC	CAINEGTANNEQFF
TRBV9	.	TRBD2	TRBJ2-1	TGTGCCAGCGCCCTAAGCGGGGATCCCTCCTACAATGAGCAGTTCTTC	CASALSGDPSYNEQFF
TRBV11-2	.	TRBD2	TRBJ2-3	TGTGCCAGCAGCTTAGTAGCGGGGGGCACAGATACGCAGTATTTT	CASSLVAGGTDTQYF
TRBV4-2	once	.	TRBJ1-5	TGTGCCAGCAGCCAAGTTCAGGGATTGGATCAGCCCCAGCATTTT	CASSQVQGLDQPQHF
TRBV7-6	.	.	TRBJ2-1	TGTGCCAGCGGGCTAGCGTTTTCGGGTGAGCAGTTCTTC	CASGLAFSGEQFF
TRBV18	.	.	TRBJ1-1	TGTGCCAGCTCACCACCGGGGGACACTGAAGCTTTCTTT	CASSPPGDTEAFF